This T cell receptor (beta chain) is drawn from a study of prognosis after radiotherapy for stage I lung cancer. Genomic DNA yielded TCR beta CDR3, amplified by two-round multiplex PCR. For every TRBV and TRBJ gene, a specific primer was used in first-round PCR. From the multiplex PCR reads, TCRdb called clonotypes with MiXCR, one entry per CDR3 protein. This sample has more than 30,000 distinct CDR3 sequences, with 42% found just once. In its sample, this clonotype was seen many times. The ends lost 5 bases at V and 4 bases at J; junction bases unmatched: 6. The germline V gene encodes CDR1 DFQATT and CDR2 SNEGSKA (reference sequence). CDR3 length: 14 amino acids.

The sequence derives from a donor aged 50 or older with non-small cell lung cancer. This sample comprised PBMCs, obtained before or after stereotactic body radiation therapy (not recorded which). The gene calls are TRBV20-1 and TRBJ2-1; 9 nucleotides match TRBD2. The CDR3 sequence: CSAAIAGDYNEQFF. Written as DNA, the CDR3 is TGCAGTGCTGCAATAGCGGGGGATTACAATGAGCAGTTCTTC.